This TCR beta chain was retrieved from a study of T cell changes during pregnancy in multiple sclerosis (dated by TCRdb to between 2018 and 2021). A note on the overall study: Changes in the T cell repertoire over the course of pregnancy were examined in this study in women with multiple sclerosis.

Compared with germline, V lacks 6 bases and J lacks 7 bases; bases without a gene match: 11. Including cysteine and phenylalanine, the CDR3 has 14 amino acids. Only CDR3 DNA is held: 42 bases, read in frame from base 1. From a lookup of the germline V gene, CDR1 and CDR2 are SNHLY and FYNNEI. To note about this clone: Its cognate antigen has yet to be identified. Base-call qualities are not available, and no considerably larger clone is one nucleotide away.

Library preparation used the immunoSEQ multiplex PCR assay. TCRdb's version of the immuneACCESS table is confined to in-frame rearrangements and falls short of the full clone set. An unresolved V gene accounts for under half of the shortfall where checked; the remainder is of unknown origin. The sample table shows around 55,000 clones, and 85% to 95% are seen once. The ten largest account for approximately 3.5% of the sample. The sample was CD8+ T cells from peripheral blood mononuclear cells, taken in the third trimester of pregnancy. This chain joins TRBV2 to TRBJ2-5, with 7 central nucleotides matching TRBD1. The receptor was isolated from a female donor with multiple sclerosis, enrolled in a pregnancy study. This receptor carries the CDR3 CASRGDSYPRTQYF. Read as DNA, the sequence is TGTGCCAGCAGGGGGGACAGCTACCCTAGGACCCAGTACTTC.